This TCR beta chain was recovered during a study of blood T cell repertoires in COVID-19. As for the study in general: The origin of the acute and convalescent COVID-19 samples was the United States, Italy and Spain.

The germline CDR1 and CDR2 sequences are SGHTA and FQGTGA. CDR3 length equals 15 residues. Trimming removed 2 bases from V and 3 bases from J; junction bases left unmatched: 0. On this clone itself: Different DNA sequences within this sample yield the same CDR3.

In the original workflow: Estimation of nucleated cell counts was performed using reference gene primer amplification. Clones were read by immunoSEQ multiplex PCR, and TCRdb kept only the in-frame ones, dropping some. That table gives V, J and clone size, and the DNA gave D and trimming. This table holds about 54,000 clones, 90% found once. This sequence originates from a middle-aged woman with active COVID-19. Sequencing was carried out using peripheral blood. The chain links TRBV7-3 to TRBJ2-1; TRBD2 agrees at 11 bases. CDR3 protein: CASSLLAGGYNEQFF. For the CDR3, the DNA is TGTGCCAGCAGCTTACTAGCGGGGGGCTACAATGAGCAGTTCTTC.